This paragraph covers one T cell receptor (beta chain) sequence. These data are taken from a study of blood T cell repertoires in COVID-19. At the level of the study: COVID-19 samples collected from the United States, Italy and Spain covered acute and convalescent phases. PBMCs, B-cell-depleted T cells, or T cells were the source of the cDNA or gDNA that made up the material.

In the original analysis: Estimation of nucleated cell counts relied on the amplification of reference gene primers. TCRdb's copy holds only in-frame clones and misses some; the assay was immunoSEQ multiplex PCR. V, J and clone size are those of that table, while D and trimming were read from the DNA. The sample has fewer than 200,000 clones; over 80% are singletons. Looked up from germline, CDR1 is SGHAT and CDR2 is FQNNGV. V was pared by 5 bases and J by 4 bases, with 13 bases of the junction left unmatched. The CDR3 totals 16 residues. The sequenced material came from peripheral blood. J is TRBJ2-5 and V is TRBV11-2, with 7 nucleotides matching TRBD1. The receptor's source is a woman aged 70 to 79 with acute or convalescent COVID-19. In DNA, the CDR3 is TGTGCCAGCAGCCCTCGAGGGGCTACAGGGGTAGAGACCCAGTACTTC. Protein sequence: CASSPRGATGVETQYF. The whole variable domain, remainder taken from reference TRBV11-2 and TRBJ2-5, is EAGVAQSPRYKIIEKRQSVAFWCNPISGHATLYWYQQILGQGPKLLIQFQNNGVVDDSQLPKDRFSAERLKGVDSTLKIQPAKLEDSAVYLCASSPRGATGVETQYFGPGTRLLVL.